This T cell receptor (beta chain) came from a study of control samples from healthy donors and cancer patients. The assay was immunoSEQ multiplex PCR, and TCRdb's table has in-frame clones only and misses some. This table has 100,000 to 150,000 clones, 80% to 95% appearing once. The CDR3 loop spans 16 amino acids. Trimming removed 4 bases from V and 6 bases from J; junction bases left unmatched: 10. CDR1 is SGHNT and CDR2 is YYREEE in the germline V gene (reference sequence). The sample was blood. The chain is built from TRBV5-4 and TRBJ2-1, with 10 bases that match TRBD1. The origin of this receptor is a man aged 35 to 55 in good health. The chain's CDR3 is CASSREPGQGINEQFF. CDR3 nucleotides: TGTGCCAGCAGCCGAGAACCGGGACAGGGGATCAATGAGCAGTTCTTC.